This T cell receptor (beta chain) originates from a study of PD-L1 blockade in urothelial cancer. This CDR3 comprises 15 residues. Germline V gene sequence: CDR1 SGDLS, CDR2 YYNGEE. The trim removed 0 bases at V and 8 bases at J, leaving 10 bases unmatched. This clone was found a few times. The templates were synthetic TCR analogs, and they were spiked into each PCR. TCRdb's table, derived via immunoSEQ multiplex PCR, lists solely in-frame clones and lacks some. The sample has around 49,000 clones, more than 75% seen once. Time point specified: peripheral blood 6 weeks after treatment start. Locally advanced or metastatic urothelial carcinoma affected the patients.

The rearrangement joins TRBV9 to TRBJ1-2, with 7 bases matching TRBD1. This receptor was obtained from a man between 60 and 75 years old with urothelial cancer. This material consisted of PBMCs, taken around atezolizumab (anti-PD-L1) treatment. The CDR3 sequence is CASSVVSGGWDGYTF. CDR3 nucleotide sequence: TGTGCCAGCAGCGTAGTCTCAGGGGGATGGGACGGCTACACCTTC.